This T cell receptor beta chain was found in a study of shared clonotypes between healthy human individuals. Study-level results: Only blood was sampled, and tissue TCR repertoires likely differ from blood ones. Some naive CD4 clonotypes, roughly 4.7%, turned up in common across several donors.

Recent acute infections and vaccinations were absent in the healthy HIV-negative adult donors. In the case of this clone: As yet, its antigen is unknown.

Each cell subset's genomic DNA was divided evenly among several immunoSEQ plates. The assay was immunoSEQ multiplex PCR, and TCRdb's table has in-frame clones only and misses some. Among 2 million to 2.5 million clones, 80% to 95% were seen once, and the ten largest hold 0.3% to 0.4%. This receptor was identified in a man aged 18 to 29 in good health. Some clones in this sample may be carry-over from other donors' samples. Input material: naive CD4+ T cells from PBMCs. Subset reported: CD45RA+ positively selected.

The CDR3 nucleotides are TGCAGCGTCCAGGAGAAGGGGCTCCCAGCTGAGCAGTTCTTC. Amino acids: CSVQEKGLPAEQFF. V is TRBV29-1 and J is TRBJ2-1; maybe TRBD1 (5 bases). Per the germline V gene, CDR1 is SQVTM and CDR2 is ANQGSEA. This CDR3 is built from 14 residues. Trimming shortened V by 6 bases and J by 9 bases, and 21 bases separated the two germline ends.